This TCR beta chain was identified in a study of T cell changes during pregnancy in multiple sclerosis. TCRdb's copy holds only in-frame clones and misses some; the assay was immunoSEQ multiplex PCR. The sample holds tens of thousands of clones, more than 85% seen once. This CDR3 contains 16 residues. Germline assignment: CDR1 LNHDA and CDR2 SQIVND (reference sequence). V was shortened by 3 bases and J by 2 bases, with 17 bases between the two germline ends. This sequence originates from a female donor with multiple sclerosis, enrolled in a pregnancy study. This chain links TRBV19 with TRBJ2-7, with D perhaps TRBD1 (6 bases). Specimen: CD4+ T cells from peripheral blood mononuclear cells, collected in the second trimester of pregnancy. CDR3 sequence (DNA): TGTGCCAGTAGTATTCGTCGCGGACAGAGGGCCTACGAGCAGTACTTC. This encodes CASSIRRGQRAYEQYF.